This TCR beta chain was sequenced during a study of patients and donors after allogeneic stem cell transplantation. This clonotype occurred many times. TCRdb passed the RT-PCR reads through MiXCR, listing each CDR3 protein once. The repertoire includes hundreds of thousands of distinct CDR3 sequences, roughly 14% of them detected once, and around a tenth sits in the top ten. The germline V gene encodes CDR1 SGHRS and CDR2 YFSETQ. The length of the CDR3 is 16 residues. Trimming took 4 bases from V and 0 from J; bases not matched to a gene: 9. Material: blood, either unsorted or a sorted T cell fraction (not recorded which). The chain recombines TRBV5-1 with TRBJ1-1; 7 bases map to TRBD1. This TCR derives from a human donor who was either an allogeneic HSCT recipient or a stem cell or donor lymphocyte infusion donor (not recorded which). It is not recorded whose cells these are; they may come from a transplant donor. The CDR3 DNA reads TGCGCCAGCAGCCTGGCACTCAGGGGGATGAACACTGAAGCTTTCTTT. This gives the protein CASSLALRGMNTEAFF.